These 2 T cell receptor beta chains were sequenced from one sample in a study of somatic mutations in cytotoxic T cells in rheumatoid arthritis. Sequencing was performed with immunoSEQ multiplex PCR; in TCRdb, only in-frame clones are kept and a portion is missing. This table holds 9,500 to 15,000 clones, around 86% found once. The material sequenced was CD8+ T cells sorted from blood. Receptors originate from a woman aged 55-69 years in good health.

CDR3 sequence: CASSRGGGDTQYF. In DNA form, the CDR3 reads TGTGCCAGCAGCCGAGGTGGGGGCGATACGCAGTATTTT. The rearrangement links TRBV7-3 to TRBJ2-3; perhaps TRBD1 as D (6 bases). CDR1 and CDR2 (germline): SGHTA, FQGTGA. The CDR3 spans 13 residues. Trimming took 5 bases from V and 6 from J, leaving 12 bases between them.

This chain joins TRBV13 and TRBJ2-5, with D perhaps matching TRBD2 (6 bases). The CDR3 runs to 14 residues. Germline V CDR1 and CDR2: PRHDT, FYEKMQ (reference sequence). V was trimmed by 3 bases and J by 5 bases, leaving 13 bases between them. The CDR3 DNA sequence: TGTGCCAGCAGCTTGGGACTTTCGACGGAGACCCAGTACTTC. Translation: CASSLGLSTETQYF.